This T cell receptor (beta chain) emerged from a study of blood T cell repertoires in COVID-19 (dated by TCRdb to about 2020). About the investigation overall: Samples covering the acute and convalescent phases of COVID-19 were provided by collaborators in the United States, Italy and Spain. The samples were drawn from two sources: the first 160 participants of the ongoing ImmuneRACE study, and 1,254 subjects contributed by 6 global collaborators. Nearly every sample came with metadata listing a de-identified subject ID, COVID-19 status, age in years and sex. Where available, HLA class I and class II types were taken from metadata supplied by the sample provider and were not determined by assay-based typing. The repertoires were released in a freely available public database meant as a resource for research on the immune response to SARS-CoV-2. The prospective study material was composed of cDNA or gDNA derived from T cells, B-cell-depleted T cells, or PBMCs. Deeply sampled blood TCRbeta repertoires from subjects exposed to, actively infected with, or recovered from COVID-19 were included in the dataset. On the study overall, not on this receptor specifically: Clinical and demographic metadata were provided uncurated, with the amount varying by source and participant.

In regard to this clone: What antigen it recognizes has not been identified. No clone much larger than this one lies a single base away; base qualities are absent.

Participants in the prospective study were aged about 18 to 90 years, lived in under 30 United States geographic areas, and enrolled through a virtual design. To assign participants to cohorts, the prospective study relied on clinical history that participants themselves reported in a screening survey and a study questionnaire. Exposed participants had been in contact, within 2 weeks of entering the study, with a person who had a PCR-confirmed or clinician-diagnosed case of COVID-19. Each participant in the prospective study had whole blood, serum and a nasopharyngeal or oropharyngeal swab collected by mobile phlebotomists. Participants in the prospective study had the option to provide additional blood draws and questionnaires over a 2-month period. Blood samples from the prospective study were shipped frozen or at room temperature prior to DNA extraction. The immunoSEQ Assay, a bias-controlled multiplex PCR, was used to amplify TCRbeta CDR3 regions from genomic DNA. On the authors' methods: The number of nucleated cells in each sample was estimated from the amplification of reference gene primers within the assay. Sequence reads were collapsed and filtered to measure the absolute abundance of every unique TCRbeta CDR3 rearrangement. Productive Simpson clonality was computed per sample as the square root of Simpson's diversity index over productive rearrangements. TCRdb re-hosts the immuneACCESS table, in-frame sequences only. Its copies lack some clones; in the studies checked, an unresolved V gene accounts for under half of them, and the cause for the rest is not known. V and J calls and clone size are given by that table; D and trimming were obtained from the DNA. This sample has about 240,000 clones in its table, and under 90% of those were observed once. The ten largest clones take up approximately 3.8% of the sample.

CDR1 SNHLY and CDR2 FYNNEI were looked up in the germline V gene. V ends up 3 bases short and J 4 bases short, with an unmatched junction base count of 5. Spanning cysteine to phenylalanine, the CDR3 consists of 15 amino acids. Just the 45-base CDR3 DNA is kept, in frame starting at base 1. This clonotype was obtained from a woman between 40 and 55 years old who had been exposed to COVID-19. Sequenced sample: PBMCs or T cells enriched from blood (not recorded which). This chain is built from TRBV2 and TRBJ1-5, with 8 junctional bases fitting TRBD1. Here the CDR3 is given as CASSDRDRPNQPQHF. The nucleotide sequence is given as TGTGCCAGCAGTGACAGGGACAGGCCTAATCAGCCCCAGCATTTT.